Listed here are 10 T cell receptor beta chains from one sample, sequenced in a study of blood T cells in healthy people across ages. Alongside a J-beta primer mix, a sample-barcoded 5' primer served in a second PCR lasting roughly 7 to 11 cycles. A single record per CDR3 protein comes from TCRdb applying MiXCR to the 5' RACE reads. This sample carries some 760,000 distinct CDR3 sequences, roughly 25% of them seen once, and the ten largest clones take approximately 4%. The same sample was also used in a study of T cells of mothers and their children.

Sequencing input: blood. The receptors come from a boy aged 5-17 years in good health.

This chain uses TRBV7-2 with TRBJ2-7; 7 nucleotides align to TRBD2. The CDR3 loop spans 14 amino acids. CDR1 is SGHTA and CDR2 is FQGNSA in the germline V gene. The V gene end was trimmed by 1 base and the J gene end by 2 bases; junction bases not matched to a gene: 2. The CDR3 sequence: CASSLVTSAYEQYF. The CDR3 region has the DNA TGTGCCAGCAGCTTAGTCACTAGCGCCTACGAGCAGTACTTC.

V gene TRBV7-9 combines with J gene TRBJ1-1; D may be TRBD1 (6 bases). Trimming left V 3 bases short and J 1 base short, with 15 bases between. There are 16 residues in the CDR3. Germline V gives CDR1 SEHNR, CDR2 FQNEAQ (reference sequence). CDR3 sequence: CASSFAAGAGNTEAFF. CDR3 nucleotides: TGTGCCAGCAGCTTTGCCGCAGGGGCAGGGAACACTGAAGCTTTCTTT. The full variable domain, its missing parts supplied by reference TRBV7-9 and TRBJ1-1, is DTGVSQNPRHKITKRGQNVTFRCDPISEHNRLYWYRQTLGQGPEFLTYFQNEAQLEKSRLLSDRFSAERPKGSFSTLEIQRTEQGDSAMYLCASSFAAGAGNTEAFFGQGTRLTVV.

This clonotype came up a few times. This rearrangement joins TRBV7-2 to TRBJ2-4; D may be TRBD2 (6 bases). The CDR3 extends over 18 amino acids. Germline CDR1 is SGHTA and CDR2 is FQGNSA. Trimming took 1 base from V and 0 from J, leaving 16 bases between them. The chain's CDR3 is CASSLVARDLIAKNIQYF. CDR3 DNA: TGTGCCAGCAGCTTAGTAGCTCGGGACTTAATAGCCAAAAACATTCAGTACTTC.

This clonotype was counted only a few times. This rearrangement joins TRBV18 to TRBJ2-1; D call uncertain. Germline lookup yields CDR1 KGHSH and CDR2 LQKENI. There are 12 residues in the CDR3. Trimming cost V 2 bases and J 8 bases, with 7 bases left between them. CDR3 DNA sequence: TGTGCCAGCTCACCAGGGTTGGATGAGCAGTTCTTC. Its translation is CASSPGLDEQFF.

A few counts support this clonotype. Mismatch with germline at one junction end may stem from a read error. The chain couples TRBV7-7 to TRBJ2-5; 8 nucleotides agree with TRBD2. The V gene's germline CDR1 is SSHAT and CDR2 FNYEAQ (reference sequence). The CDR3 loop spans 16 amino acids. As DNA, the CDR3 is TGTGCTAGCAGCTTAGCGGGGAAAGGGGGCCAAGAGACCCAGTACTTC. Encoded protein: CASSLAGKGGQETQYF.

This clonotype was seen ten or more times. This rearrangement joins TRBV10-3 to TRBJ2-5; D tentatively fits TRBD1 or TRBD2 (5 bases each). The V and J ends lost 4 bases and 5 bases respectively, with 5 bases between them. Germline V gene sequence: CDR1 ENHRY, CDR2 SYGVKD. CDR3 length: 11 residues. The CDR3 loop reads CAISGGETQYF. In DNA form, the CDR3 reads TGTGCCATCAGTGGGGGGGAGACCCAGTACTTC.

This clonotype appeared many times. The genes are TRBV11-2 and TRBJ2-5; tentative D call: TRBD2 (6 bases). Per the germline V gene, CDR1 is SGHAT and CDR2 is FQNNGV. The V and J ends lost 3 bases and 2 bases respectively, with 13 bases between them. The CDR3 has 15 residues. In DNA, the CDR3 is TGTGCCAGCAGCTTCCAGGGACTGGGGCAAGAGACCCAGTACTTC. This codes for CASSFQGLGQETQYF.

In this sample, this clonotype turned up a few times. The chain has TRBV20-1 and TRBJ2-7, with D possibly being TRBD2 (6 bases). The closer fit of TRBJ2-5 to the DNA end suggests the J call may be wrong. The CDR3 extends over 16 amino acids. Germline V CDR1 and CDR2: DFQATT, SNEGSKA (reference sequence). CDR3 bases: TGCAGTGCTAGAGAATTTTTGACCGGGAGTGGAGAGACCCAGTACTTC. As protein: CSAREFLTGSGETQYF.

DNA for the CDR3: TGCAGTGCCGAAGGTCGGCACAGGCAAAACTACGAGCAGTACTTC. This codes for CSAEGRHRQNYEQYF. The chain employs TRBV20-1 and TRBJ2-7; a weak D match, TRBD1 (5 bases). The length of the CDR3 is 15 residues. V was cut by 6 bases and J by 3 bases, with 21 bases left in between. CDR1 and CDR2 (germline): DFQATT, SNEGSKA (reference sequence).

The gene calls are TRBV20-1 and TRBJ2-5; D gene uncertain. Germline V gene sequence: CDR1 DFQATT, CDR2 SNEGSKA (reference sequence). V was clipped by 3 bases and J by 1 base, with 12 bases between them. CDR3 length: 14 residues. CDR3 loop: CSASRPGLQETQYF. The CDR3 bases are TGCAGTGCTAGTAGGCCCGGCCTCCAAGAGACCCAGTACTTC.